This T cell receptor beta chain was captured in a study of control samples from healthy donors and cancer patients. CDR3 size: 13 residues. V dropped 3 bases and J dropped 5 bases, with 10 bases sitting between them. Method: immunoSEQ multiplex PCR; TCRdb's copy keeps in-frame clones and lacks some. The sample includes 65,000 to 95,000 clones, approximately 89% of them seen just once. Sequences were obtained from blood. The TCR was taken from a man aged 50 to 59 in good health. This rearrangement joins TRBV12-3 or TRBV12-4 to TRBJ1-1, with a possible D match to TRBD1 (5 bases). CDR3: CASSLEGWTEAFF. CDR3 nucleotide sequence: TGTGCCAGCAGTTTGGAGGGGTGGACTGAAGCTTTCTTT.